A single sample gave rise to the 22 T cell receptor beta chains below, sequenced in a study of blood T cell repertoires in COVID-19. The table came from immunoSEQ multiplex PCR; TCRdb's copy has only in-frame clones and leaves some out. The data show a few hundred thousand clones, with around 83% seen just once and 2% to 2.5% held by the top ten. Sequencing was carried out using peripheral blood. The receptor source for this set is a man aged 40-50 years who had recovered from COVID-19.

The chain combines TRBV2 with TRBJ2-5; weak D call: TRBD2 (5 bases). CDR1 and CDR2 from the germline V gene are SNHLY and FYNNEI. The V and J ends lost 7 bases and 0 bases respectively, with 12 bases between them. This CDR3 is built from 14 residues. The CDR3, as DNA: TGTGCCAGCATCCGGGAAAGAAACCAAGAGACCCAGTACTTC. Amino acids: CASIRERNQETQYF.

This chain joins TRBV6-2 or TRBV6-3 and TRBJ2-4; D is perhaps TRBD2 (5 bases). The CDR3 length is 17 residues. In germline, CDR1 is MNHEY, CDR2 SVGEGT. V was trimmed by 2 bases and J by 2 bases, leaving 16 bases between them. DNA of the CDR3: TGTGCCAGCAGTTACCCGCCAAGTAGGGAGTCCAAAAACATTCAGTACTTC. Protein sequence: CASSYPPSRESKNIQYF.

The chain combines TRBV5-1 with TRBJ2-5, with 7 bases aligning to TRBD1. Germline trimming cut 4 bases from V and 4 bases from J; bases unmatched to any gene: 10. Germline V CDR1 and CDR2: SGHRS, YFSETQ. The CDR3 extends over 15 amino acids. This CDR3 is CASSVETGLGETQYF. The CDR3 DNA follows: TGCGCCAGCAGCGTGGAGACAGGGTTAGGAGAGACCCAGTACTTC.

This rearrangement joins TRBV12-5 to TRBJ2-2; D is perhaps TRBD2 (5 bases). This CDR3 comprises 15 residues. Between the trimmed V and J ends, which lost 1 base and 7 bases, there was a span of 13 bases. Germline loops: CDR1 LGHNT, CDR2 FRNRAP. The CDR3 reads CASGLGTVTFGELFF. In DNA, the CDR3 is TGTGCTAGTGGTTTGGGGACTGTAACGTTCGGGGAGCTGTTTTTT. The entire variable domain, with the rest obtained from reference TRBV12-5 and TRBJ2-2, is as follows: DARVTQTPRHKVTEMGQEVTMRCQPILGHNTVFWYRQTMMQGLELLAYFRNRAPLDDSGMPKDRFSAEMPDATLATLKIQPSEPRDSAVYFCASGLGTVTFGELFFGEGSRLTVL.

This clone was detected only once. The chain combines TRBV7-2 with TRBJ2-5, with 8 nucleotides matching TRBD2. Germline V CDR1 and CDR2: SGHTA, FQGNSA. The CDR3 has 15 amino acids. The trim removed 2 bases at V and 2 bases at J, leaving 4 bases unmatched. CDR3 bases: TGTGCCAGCAGCTTACCGGGACTAGGGCAAGAGACCCAGTACTTC. As protein: CASSLPGLGQETQYF.

The chain recombines TRBV12-3 or TRBV12-4 with TRBJ1-3; D is undetermined. The V end was cut by 5 bases, the J end by 0 bases, with 5 bases between. This CDR3 has 13 amino acids. CDR3 loop: CASSPDSGNTIYF. CDR3 DNA: TGTGCCAGCAGTCCAGACTCTGGAAACACCATATATTTT.

This clone was counted once. V gene TRBV7-8 combines with J gene TRBJ2-7, with D hard to call. Germline lookup yields CDR1 SGHVS and CDR2 FQNEAQ. Trimming removed 5 bases at V and 2 bases at J, with 10 bases between. The CDR3 loop spans 13 amino acids. The chain's CDR3 is CASSPGITYEQYF. DNA for the CDR3: TGTGCCAGCAGCCCCGGTATAACCTACGAGCAGTACTTC.

This rearrangement joins TRBV5-4 to TRBJ2-7; possibly TRBD1 for D (6 bases). V was pared by 1 base and J by 2 bases, with 10 bases between. Germline CDR1 is SGHNT and CDR2 is YYREEE (reference sequence). This CDR3 spans 14 amino acids. Here the CDR3 reads CASSLTGSPYEQYF. DNA for the CDR3: TGTGCCAGCAGCTTGACAGGGAGCCCCTACGAGCAGTACTTC.

The CDR3 nucleotides are TGCGCCAGCAGTGAGTCGAACGGGTTCGACAATGAGCAGTTCTTC. Its translation: CASSESNGFDNEQFF. The rearrangement links TRBV10-1 to TRBJ2-1; D ambiguous. The CDR3 is made up of 15 amino acids. Trimming shortened V by 0 bases and J by 5 bases, and 11 bases separated the two germline ends. Germline assignment: CDR1 WNHNN and CDR2 SYGVQD (reference sequence).

This chain joins TRBV7-6 and TRBJ1-1; TRBD1 is a possible D gene (5 bases). V was clipped by 2 bases and J by 5 bases, with 9 bases between them. The germline CDR1 and CDR2 sequences are SGHVS and FNYEAQ. This CDR3 comprises 13 residues. The CDR3 region is CASSLFAGTEAFF. The CDR3 region has the DNA TGTGCCAGCAGCTTATTCGCAGGGACTGAAGCTTTCTTT.

This clone occurred a few times. This rearrangement joins TRBV14 to TRBJ1-4; no clear D gene. The CDR3 extends over 13 amino acids. Per the germline V gene, CDR1 is SGHDN and CDR2 is FVKESK. Trimming pared 0 bases from V and 17 bases from J, leaving 16 bases between. The CDR3 is CASSQDRDTERFF. For the CDR3, the DNA is TGTGCCAGCAGCCAAGATAGAGACACCGAGAGATTTTTT.

This clone was counted a single time. The chain employs TRBV27 and TRBJ2-7; 8 bases map to TRBD1. Per the germline V gene, CDR1 is MNHEY and CDR2 is SMNVEV (reference sequence). V lost 6 bases to trimming and J lost 2 bases; unmatched junction nucleotides: 9. This CDR3 has 15 residues. CDR3 sequence reads: CASRGQDPQPYEQYF. The CDR3, as DNA: TGTGCCAGCAGGGGACAGGACCCTCAACCCTACGAGCAGTACTTC.

V gene TRBV2 combines with J gene TRBJ1-1; D unresolved. The germline gives CDR1 SNHLY, CDR2 FYNNEI. The CDR3 spans 14 residues. The V end was cut by 4 bases, the J end by 0 bases, with 9 bases between. This CDR3 is CASSVRPMNTEAFF. The DNA for the CDR3 is TGTGCCAGCAGTGTCAGGCCTATGAACACTGAAGCTTTCTTT.

The J gene is TRBJ2-2, the V gene TRBV24-1, with 7 bases lining up with TRBD1. Germline CDR1 reads KGHDR; CDR2 reads SFDVKD. V trimming: 3 bases; J trimming: 4 bases; junction bases outside the gene matches: 7. CDR3 length: 16 residues. CDR3 sequence (DNA): TGTGCCACCAGTGATGCCCGACAGGGTGTCACCGGGGAGCTGTTTTTT. Residues: CATSDARQGVTGELFF.

The gene calls are TRBV12-5 and TRBJ2-1; 9 bases align to TRBD2. The CDR3 has 19 amino acids. The junction had 16 bases not matched to a gene; V was cut back by 0 bases and J by 7 bases. Germline V gene data show CDR1 as LGHNT and CDR2 as FRNRAP. In DNA, the CDR3 is TGTGCTAGTGGTTTGGTACGAGATGGTGAAGCGGGGGGTCGGAATGAGCAGTTCTTC. Translating it yields CASGLVRDGEAGGRNEQFF. The entire variable domain, with the rest obtained from reference TRBV12-5 and TRBJ2-1, is as follows: DARVTQTPRHKVTEMGQEVTMRCQPILGHNTVFWYRQTMMQGLELLAYFRNRAPLDDSGMPKDRFSAEMPDATLATLKIQPSEPRDSAVYFCASGLVRDGEAGGRNEQFFGPGTRLTVL.

This chain connects TRBV7-2 to TRBJ2-2; D uncertain. V lost 1 base, J lost 4 bases, and 7 bases lay in between. The CDR3 has 14 amino acids. Germline V gives CDR1 SGHTA, CDR2 FQGNSA. For the CDR3, the DNA is TGTGCCAGCAGCTTAGTTATGGCCACCGGGGAGCTGTTTTTT. It encodes CASSLVMATGELFF.

V and J are TRBV5-8 and TRBJ2-3; 13 bases map to TRBD2. CDR3 length: 15 amino acids. Germline lookup yields CDR1 SGHTS and CDR2 YDEGEE. J was trimmed by 5 bases and V by 1 base; bases with no gene match: 1. The DNA of the CDR3 is TGTGCCAGCAGCTTGACTAGCGGGGGGGGAGATACGCAGTATTTT. Encoded protein: CASSLTSGGGDTQYF.

CDR3 sequence (DNA): TGTGCCAGCAGGGGGACAGCTTCCTACGAGCAGTACTTC. This translates into CASRGTASYEQYF. The J gene is TRBJ2-7, the V gene TRBV12-3 or TRBV12-4; 7 bases align to TRBD1. The CDR3 has 13 residues. J lost 1 base, V lost 6 bases, and 3 bases had no gene match.

This clone appeared a single time. This chain links TRBV6-5 with TRBJ2-2, with 8 bases fitting TRBD2. The V gene end was trimmed by 8 bases and the J gene end by 3 bases; junction bases not matched to a gene: 8. The CDR3 consists of 15 residues. CDR1 MNHEY and CDR2 SVGAGI come from the germline V gene. The CDR3 is CASDTSGSYTGELFF. DNA of the CDR3: TGTGCCAGCGACACAAGCGGGAGTTACACCGGGGAGCTGTTTTTT.

V gene TRBV4-3 combines with J gene TRBJ1-1; D possibly corresponds to TRBD1 (5 bases). Deletions cut 0 bases from V and 1 base from J, with 6 bases between. Germline V gives CDR1 LGHNA, CDR2 YSLEER. The CDR3 consists of 14 residues. The DNA of the CDR3 is TGCGCCAGCAGCCAAGATCAGGGGAACACTGAAGCTTTCTTT. Protein: CASSQDQGNTEAFF.

The chain combines TRBV30 with TRBJ1-4; TRBD1 aligns across 9 bases. The CDR3 sequence is 14 residues long. The germline gives CDR1 GTSNPN, CDR2 SVGIG (reference sequence). Unmatched junction bases numbered 6, after V lost 3 bases and J lost 7 bases. CDR3 sequence (DNA): TGTGCCTGGAGGATGACAGGGGGAGCTGAAAAACTGTTTTTT. It yields the protein CAWRMTGGAEKLFF.

This sequence joins TRBV18 and TRBJ2-5; TRBD2 matches 14 bases. Germline CDR1 and CDR2: KGHSH and LQKENI. The junction had 15 bases not matched to a gene; V was cut back by 6 bases and J by 0 bases. This CDR3 contains 20 residues. DNA for the CDR3: TGTGCCAGCTCTCGACTGACTCGGACTAGCGGGGGGCCTTACCAAGAGACCCAGTACTTC. It encodes CASSRLTRTSGGPYQETQYF.